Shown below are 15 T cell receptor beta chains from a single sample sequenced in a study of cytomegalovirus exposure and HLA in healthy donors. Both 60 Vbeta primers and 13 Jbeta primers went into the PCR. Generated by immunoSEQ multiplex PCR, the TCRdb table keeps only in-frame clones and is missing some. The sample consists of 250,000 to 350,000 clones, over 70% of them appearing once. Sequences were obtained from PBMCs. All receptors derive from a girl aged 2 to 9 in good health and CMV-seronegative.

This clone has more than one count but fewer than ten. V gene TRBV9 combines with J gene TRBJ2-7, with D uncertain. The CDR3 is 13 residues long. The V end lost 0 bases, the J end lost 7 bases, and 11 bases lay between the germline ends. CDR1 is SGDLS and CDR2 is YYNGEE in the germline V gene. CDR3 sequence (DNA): TGTGCCAGCAGCGTAGGTTGGGCAAGTGAGCAGTACTTC. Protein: CASSVGWASEQYF.

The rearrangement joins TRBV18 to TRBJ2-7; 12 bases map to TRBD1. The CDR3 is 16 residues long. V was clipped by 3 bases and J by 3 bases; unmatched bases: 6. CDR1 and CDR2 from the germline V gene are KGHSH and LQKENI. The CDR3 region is CASSPGTGGAFYEQYF. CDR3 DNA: TGTGCCAGCTCACCGGGGACAGGGGGCGCATTCTACGAGCAGTACTTC.

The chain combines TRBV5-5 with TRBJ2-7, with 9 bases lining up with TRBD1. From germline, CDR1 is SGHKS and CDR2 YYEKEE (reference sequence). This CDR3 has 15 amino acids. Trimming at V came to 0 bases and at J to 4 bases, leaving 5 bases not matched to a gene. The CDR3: CASSLDRGRTYEQYF. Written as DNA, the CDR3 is TGTGCCAGCAGCTTGGACAGGGGGCGTACGTACGAGCAGTACTTC.

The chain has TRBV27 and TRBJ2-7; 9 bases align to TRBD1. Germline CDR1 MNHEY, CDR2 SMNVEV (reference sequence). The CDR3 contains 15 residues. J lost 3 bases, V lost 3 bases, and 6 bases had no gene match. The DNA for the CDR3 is TGTGCCAGCAGTTTTCGGACAGGGGCCTTCTACGAGCAGTACTTC. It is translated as CASSFRTGAFYEQYF.

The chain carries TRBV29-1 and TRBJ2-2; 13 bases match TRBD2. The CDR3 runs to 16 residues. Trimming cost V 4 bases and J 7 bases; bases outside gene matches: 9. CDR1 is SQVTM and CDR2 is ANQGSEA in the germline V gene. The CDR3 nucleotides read TGCAGCGTTGTATCCTGGACTAGCGGGAGTGGCGGGGAGCTGTTTTTT. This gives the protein CSVVSWTSGSGGELFF.

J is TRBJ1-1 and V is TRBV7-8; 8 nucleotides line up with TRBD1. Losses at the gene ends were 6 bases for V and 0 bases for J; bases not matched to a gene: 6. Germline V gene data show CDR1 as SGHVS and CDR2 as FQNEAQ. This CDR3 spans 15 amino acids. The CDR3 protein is CASREQGVVNTEAFF. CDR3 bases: TGTGCCAGCAGAGAACAGGGGGTGGTGAACACTGAAGCTTTCTTT.

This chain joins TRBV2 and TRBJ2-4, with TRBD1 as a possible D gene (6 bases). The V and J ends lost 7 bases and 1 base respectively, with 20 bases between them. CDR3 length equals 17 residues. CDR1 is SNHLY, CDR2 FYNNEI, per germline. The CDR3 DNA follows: TGTGCCAGCACCAAACACGAGGGACAAGGGGCCAAAAACATTCAGTACTTC. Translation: CASTKHEGQGAKNIQYF.

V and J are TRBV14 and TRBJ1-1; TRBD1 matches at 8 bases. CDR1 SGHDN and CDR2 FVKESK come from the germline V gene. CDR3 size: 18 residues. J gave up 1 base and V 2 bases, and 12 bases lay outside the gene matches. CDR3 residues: CASSQTTGAAVWNTEAFF. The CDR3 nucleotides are TGTGCCAGCAGCCAAACGACAGGGGCCGCTGTCTGGAACACTGAAGCTTTCTTT.

The CDR3 DNA follows: TGCAGTGCTAGGAGACTAGAGCAGTTCTTC. It specifies CSARRLEQFF. The chain is built from TRBV20-1 and TRBJ2-1, with D maybe TRBD2 (5 bases). Germline assignment: CDR1 DFQATT and CDR2 SNEGSKA (reference sequence). The CDR3 runs to 10 residues. Trimming pared 3 bases from V and 10 bases from J, leaving 7 bases between.

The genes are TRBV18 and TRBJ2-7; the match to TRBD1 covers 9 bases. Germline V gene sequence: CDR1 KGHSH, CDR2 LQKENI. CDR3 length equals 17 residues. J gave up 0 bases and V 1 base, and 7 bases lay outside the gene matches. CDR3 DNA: TGTGCCAGCTCACCACGAACCGGACAGGGGAACTCCTACGAGCAGTACTTC. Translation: CASSPRTGQGNSYEQYF.

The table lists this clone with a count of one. CDR3 DNA: TGTGCCAGCAGCCCGACCACTAGCGGGAGGGTCTACGAGCAGTACTTC. Translating gives CASSPTTSGRVYEQYF. The V gene is TRBV28, the J gene TRBJ2-7; TRBD2 aligns across 13 bases. The length of the CDR3 is 16 residues. CDR1 and CDR2 (germline): MDHEN, SYDVKM. With 6 bases clipped from V and 3 bases from J, the junction kept 8 bases outside the gene matches.

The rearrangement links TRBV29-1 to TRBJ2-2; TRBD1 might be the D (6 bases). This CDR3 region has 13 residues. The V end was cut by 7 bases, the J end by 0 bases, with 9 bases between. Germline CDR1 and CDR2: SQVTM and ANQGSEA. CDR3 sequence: CSGDKSNTGELFF. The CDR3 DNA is TGCAGCGGGGACAAATCGAACACCGGGGAGCTGTTTTTT.

The CDR3 protein is CASRTGAYYGYTF. The CDR3 DNA reads as TGTGCCAGCCGGACAGGGGCTTACTATGGCTACACCTTC. The chain has TRBV19 and TRBJ1-2; 9 positions agree with TRBD1. Germline V gene lookup returns CDR1 LNHDA and CDR2 SQIVND (reference sequence). The V gene end was trimmed by 9 bases and the J gene end by 3 bases; junction bases not matched to a gene: 5. The CDR3 consists of 13 residues. The full variable domain, with the rest looked up from reference TRBV19 and TRBJ1-2, is DGGITQSPKYLFRKEGQNVTLSCEQNLNHDAMYWYRQDPGQGLRLIYYSQIVNDFQKGDIAEGYSVSREKKESFPLTVTSAQKNPTAFYLCASRTGAYYGYTFGSGTRLTVV.

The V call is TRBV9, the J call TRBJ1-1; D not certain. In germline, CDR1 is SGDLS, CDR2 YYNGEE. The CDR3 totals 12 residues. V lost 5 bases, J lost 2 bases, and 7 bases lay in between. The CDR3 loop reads CASSALNTEAFF. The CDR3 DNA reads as TGTGCCAGCAGTGCACTAAACACTGAAGCTTTCTTT.

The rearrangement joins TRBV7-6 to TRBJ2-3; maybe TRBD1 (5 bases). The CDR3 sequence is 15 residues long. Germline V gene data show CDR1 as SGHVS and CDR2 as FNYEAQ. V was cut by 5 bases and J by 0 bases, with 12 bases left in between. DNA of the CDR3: TGTGCCAGCAGCCCCTCTGGGGCCAGCACAGATACGCAGTATTTT. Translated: CASSPSGASTDTQYF.